Shown below are 10 T cell receptor beta chains from a single sample sequenced in a study of shared clonotypes between healthy human individuals. Sequencing used immunoSEQ multiplex PCR; TCRdb keeps in-frame clones, though not all of them. This repertoire shows over a million clones, around three quarters found once; its top ten account for roughly 0.61%. The sequenced sample consisted of memory CD4+ T cells from PBMCs. Subset defined: CD45RA-negative fraction. These receptors were obtained from a young man in good health. Some clones in this sample may be carry-over from other donors' samples.

The CDR3 here is CASSVQGRDGYTF. CDR3 coding DNA: TGTGCCAGCAGTGTTCAGGGGAGGGATGGCTACACCTTC. The genes are TRBV28 and TRBJ1-2, with D possibly being TRBD1 (6 bases). This CDR3 comprises 13 residues. V dropped 5 bases and J dropped 6 bases, with 13 bases sitting between them. Germline values: CDR1 MDHEN, CDR2 SYDVKM.

The CDR3 protein is CASSPGTSRPIQYF. Written as DNA, the CDR3 is TGTGCCAGCAGCCCCGGGACTTCACGTCCCATTCAGTACTTC. The chain recombines TRBV11-2 with TRBJ2-4; perhaps TRBD2 as D (6 bases). Per germline, CDR1 SGHAT and CDR2 FQNNGV. Trimming took 5 bases from V and 9 from J, leaving 17 bases between them. The CDR3 is 14 amino acids. The whole variable domain, remainder taken from reference TRBV11-2 and TRBJ2-4, is EAGVAQSPRYKIIEKRQSVAFWCNPISGHATLYWYQQILGQGPKLLIQFQNNGVVDDSQLPKDRFSAERLKGVDSTLKIQPAKLEDSAVYLCASSPGTSRPIQYFGAGTRLSVL.

The chain combines TRBV7-9 with TRBJ2-5; a possible D gene is TRBD2 (5 bases). Germline loops: CDR1 SEHNR, CDR2 FQNEAQ (reference sequence). The CDR3 is made up of 15 amino acids. The V end was cut by 3 bases, the J end by 0 bases, with 11 bases between. The CDR3: CASSFRGQNQETQYF. The DNA of the CDR3 is TGTGCCAGCAGCTTTAGAGGGCAGAACCAAGAGACCCAGTACTTC.

This chain uses TRBV4-2 with TRBJ1-3; D gene uncertain. The CDR3 covers 16 residues. Trimming shortened V by 0 bases and J by 0 bases, and 9 bases separated the two germline ends. The germline CDR1 and CDR2 sequences are LGHNA and YNFKEQ. DNA of the CDR3: TGTGCCAGCAGCCAAGATGTAGGTCGCTCTGGAAACACCATATATTTT. As protein: CASSQDVGRSGNTIYF.

Regarding this clone: A much larger clone is a single base away; this may be a read error. The chain recombines TRBV30 with TRBJ1-1; tentative D call: TRBD1 (5 bases). Germline V gene data show CDR1 as GTSNPN and CDR2 as SVGIG (reference sequence). This CDR3 comprises 14 residues. This chain's CDR3 is CARSDRGVTISSFF. The CDR3 region has the DNA TGTGCCCGGAGTGACCGAGGGGTTACCATCTCATCTTTCTTT. The whole variable domain, remainder taken from reference TRBV30 and TRBJ1-1, is SQTIHQWPATLVQPVGSPLSLECTVEGTSNPNLYWYRQAAGRGLQLLFYSVGIGQISSEVPQNLSASRPQDRQFILSSKKLLLSDSGFYLCARSDRGVTISSFFGQGTRLTVV.

The chain links TRBV11-3 to TRBJ2-1, with 8 nucleotides matching TRBD2. The germline gives CDR1 SGHNT, CDR2 YENEEA. The CDR3 contains 13 residues. V lost 2 bases to trimming and J lost 11 bases; unmatched junction nucleotides: 5. As DNA, the CDR3 is TGTGCCAGCAGCTTAAGGCGGGAGGACCAGCAGTTCTTC. Amino acids: CASSLRREDQQFF.

This chain uses TRBV2 with TRBJ1-1; a weak D match, TRBD1 (5 bases). The CDR3 sequence is 14 residues long. Germline V gene data show CDR1 as SNHLY and CDR2 as FYNNEI. Trimming took 7 bases from V and 4 from J, leaving 16 bases between them. CDR3 sequence: CASNYAGFGTEAFF. The CDR3 DNA is TGTGCCAGCAACTACGCAGGGTTCGGCACTGAAGCTTTCTTT.

J is TRBJ1-3 and V is TRBV18; no firm D call. The V gene lost 0 bases and the J gene lost 2 bases, with 8 bases spanning the gap. Germline CDR1 reads KGHSH; CDR2 reads LQKENI. This CDR3 region has 15 residues. The CDR3 DNA reads TGTGCCAGCTCACCACCGGGCGGGACTGGAAACACCATATATTTT. This encodes CASSPPGGTGNTIYF.

About this clone itself: The identical CDR3 is also encoded by other nucleotide sequences in the sample. The chain combines TRBV15 with TRBJ2-2; D unclear. Germline CDR1 reads LNHNV; CDR2 reads YYDKDF (reference sequence). V was trimmed by 9 bases and J by 0 bases, leaving 14 bases between them. The CDR3 has 15 residues. The DNA of the CDR3 is TGTGCCACTTCGGCTCAGCTCGCGAACACCGGGGAGCTGTTTTTT. Its translation: CATSAQLANTGELFF.

This clone has more than one count but fewer than ten. The CDR3 protein is CASSRALANTQYF. The DNA for the CDR3 is TGTGCCAGCAGTAGGGCGCTAGCCAATACGCAGTATTTT. The chain combines TRBV6-5 with TRBJ2-3; possible D gene TRBD2, 5 bases. The V and J ends lost 5 bases and 7 bases respectively, with 13 bases between them. Germline V lookup: CDR1 MNHEY, CDR2 SVGAGI. The CDR3 covers 13 residues.